The entry that follows covers one TCR beta chain sequence. The table came from immunoSEQ multiplex PCR; TCRdb's copy has only in-frame clones and leaves some out. The table lists approximately 270,000 clones, approximately 89% of them singletons. The data stem from a study of blood T cell repertoires in COVID-19. The source material was peripheral blood. The clonotype comes from a man in his forties with active or convalescent COVID-19.

As DNA, the CDR3 is TGTGCCAGCAGCCCAAACACCGGGGAGCTGTTTTTT. This translates into CASSPNTGELFF. The chain uses TRBV9 and TRBJ2-2, with D unresolved. Germline values: CDR1 SGDLS, CDR2 YYNGEE. Trimming removed 4 bases from V and 2 bases from J, with 3 bases in between. The CDR3 extends over 12 amino acids.